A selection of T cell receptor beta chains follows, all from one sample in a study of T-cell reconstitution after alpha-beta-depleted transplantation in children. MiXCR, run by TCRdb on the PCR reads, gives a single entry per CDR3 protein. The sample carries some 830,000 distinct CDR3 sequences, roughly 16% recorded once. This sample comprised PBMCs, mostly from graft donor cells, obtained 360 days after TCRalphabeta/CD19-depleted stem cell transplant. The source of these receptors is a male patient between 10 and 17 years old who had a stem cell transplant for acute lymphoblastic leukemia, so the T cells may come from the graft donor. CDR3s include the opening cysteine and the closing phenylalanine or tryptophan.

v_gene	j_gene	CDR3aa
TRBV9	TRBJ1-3	CASSVEHGGNTIYF
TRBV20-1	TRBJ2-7	CSAILPVGPYEQYF
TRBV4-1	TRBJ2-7	CASSQGRFSYEQYF
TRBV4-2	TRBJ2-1	CASSHLAWEVYNEQFF
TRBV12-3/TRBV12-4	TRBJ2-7	CASSYVPYEQYF
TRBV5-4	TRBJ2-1	CASSREGTQTDNEQFF
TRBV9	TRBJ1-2	CASRAGFGSTNYGYTF
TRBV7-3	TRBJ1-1	CASSFDQNPNTEAFF
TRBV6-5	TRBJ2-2	CASSYLNIAGGTGELFF
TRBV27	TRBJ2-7	CASNSEDGQSYEQYF
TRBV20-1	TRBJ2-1	CSARKTGTGGNEQFF
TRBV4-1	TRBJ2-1	CASSQEWTSGSYNEQFF
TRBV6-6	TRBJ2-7	CASSQTGHYEQYF
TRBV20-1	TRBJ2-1	CSERLSAGRSYNEQFF
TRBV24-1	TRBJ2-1	CATSDPFGQGGNNEQFF